The 17 T cell receptor beta chains below were found in one sample sequenced in a study of shared clonotypes between healthy human individuals. Clones were sequenced by immunoSEQ multiplex PCR, and TCRdb holds only the in-frame ones, with some missing. The table shows a few million clones, with roughly 93% occurring only once. Sequencing was performed on naive CD4+ T cells from PBMCs. The subset was: CD45RA+ positively selected. All receptors come from a man aged 18 to 29 in good health. Some clones in this sample may be carry-over from other donors' samples.

The V gene is TRBV5-6, the J gene TRBJ2-3, with 12 bases that match TRBD2. This CDR3 spans 14 amino acids. Germline assignment: CDR1 SGHDT and CDR2 YYEEEE. V gave up 4 bases and J gave up 5 bases; unmatched junction bases: 2. CDR3 nucleotides: TGTGCCAGCAGCCTAGCGGGAGGGATAGATACGCAGTATTTT. Residues: CASSLAGGIDTQYF.

The chain couples TRBV28 to TRBJ2-3; 8 bases agree with TRBD2. The length of the CDR3 is 16 residues. V gave up 6 bases and J gave up 4 bases; unmatched junction bases: 12. Germline V CDR1 and CDR2: MDHEN, SYDVKM. The CDR3 bases are TGTGCCAGCAGGCGACTCGGGGGGGCGCCGGCAGATACGCAGTATTTT. Protein: CASRRLGGAPADTQYF.

V usage is TRBV28 and J usage is TRBJ2-7; D might be TRBD1 (6 bases). The CDR3 contains 14 residues. Germline V gene data show CDR1 as MDHEN and CDR2 as SYDVKM. The V end was cut by 5 bases, the J end by 3 bases, with 14 bases between. The CDR3 DNA reads TGTGCCAGCAGTGACTCAGGGGTTCGCTACGAGCAGTACTTC. It translates to CASSDSGVRYEQYF.

The chain carries TRBV2 and TRBJ2-7; D gene ambiguous. Trimming took off 0 bases at V and 8 bases at J, with 11 bases between the two ends. The CDR3 runs 13 residues. Germline V gives CDR1 SNHLY, CDR2 FYNNEI. CDR3 sequence (DNA): TGTGCCAGCAGTGAAGCGCTTCGCCTCAAGCAGTACTTC. Translation gives CASSEALRLKQYF.

This chain joins TRBV28 and TRBJ1-3; 7 positions match TRBD1. Germline V gives CDR1 MDHEN, CDR2 SYDVKM. CDR3 size: 18 residues. Trimming took 5 bases from V and 1 from J; bases not matched to a gene: 14. As DNA, the CDR3 is TGTGCCAGCAGTCCAGGAGGGTGGGGACAGCCTTCTGGAAACACCATATATTTT. This codes for CASSPGGWGQPSGNTIYF.

The gene calls are TRBV15 and TRBJ2-4, with D perhaps given as TRBD1 or TRBD2 (6 bases each). The V end lost 3 bases, the J end lost 8 bases, and 17 bases lay between the germline ends. CDR1 and CDR2 (germline): LNHNV, YYDKDF (reference sequence). This CDR3 is built from 15 residues. This CDR3 is CATSSVGGRVDIQYF. The CDR3 nucleotides are TGTGCCACCAGCAGTGTTGGGGGGCGAGTGGACATTCAGTACTTC. Full variable domain (rest looked up from reference TRBV15 and TRBJ2-4): DAMVIQNPRYQVTQFGKPVTLSCSQTLNHNVMYWYQQKSSQAPKLLFHYYDKDFNNEADTPDNFQSRRPNTSFCFLDIRSPGLGDTAMYLCATSSVGGRVDIQYFGAGTRLSVL.

This sequence joins TRBV5-1 and TRBJ2-1; the match to TRBD2 covers 11 bases. J gave up 8 bases and V 0 bases, and 7 bases lay outside the gene matches. The CDR3 runs to 16 residues. Germline V gives CDR1 SGHRS, CDR2 YFSETQ. DNA for the CDR3: TGCGCCAGCAGCTTGGTGTATACTAGCGGGAGAGATGAGCAGTTCTTC. Protein: CASSLVYTSGRDEQFF.

Regarding this clone: Different DNA sequences within this sample yield the same CDR3. This chain links TRBV5-1 with TRBJ1-1; TRBD1 aligns across 10 bases. The CDR3 spans 13 residues. The V and J ends lost 2 bases and 6 bases, in that order; junction bases with no gene match: 1. Germline assignment: CDR1 SGHRS and CDR2 YFSETQ. Here the CDR3 DNA reads TGCGCCAGCAGCTTAGGACAGGGGGCTGAAGCTTTCTTT. It translates to CASSLGQGAEAFF.

CDR3 DNA sequence: TGTGCCAGCAGCCCAGCCCTGAGCCACACTGAAGCTTTCTTT. Amino acid sequence: CASSPALSHTEAFF. The chain couples TRBV7-2 to TRBJ1-1; no reliable D call. This CDR3 region has 14 residues. From germline, CDR1 is SGHTA and CDR2 FQGNSA. The V end lost 5 bases, the J end lost 3 bases, and 13 bases lay between the germline ends.

This chain joins TRBV6-5 and TRBJ2-1, with D perhaps matching TRBD1 or TRBD2 (5 bases each). This CDR3 comprises 14 residues. Deletions cut 4 bases from V and 6 bases from J, with 13 bases between. Germline CDR1 is MNHEY and CDR2 is SVGAGI. This CDR3 is CASSSPGRGNEQFF. DNA of the CDR3: TGTGCCAGCAGTTCCCCGGGACGGGGCAATGAGCAGTTCTTC.

The rearrangement joins TRBV4-2 to TRBJ2-7; TRBD2 matches at 7 bases. The CDR3 runs 16 residues. V lost 0 bases and J lost 4; bases outside the gene matches: 9. Germline CDR1 LGHNA, CDR2 YNFKEQ. DNA of the CDR3: TGTGCCAGCAGCCAAGAAGGGCAGGGACTACCTTACGAGCAGTACTTC. Residues: CASSQEGQGLPYEQYF.

The chain carries TRBV30 and TRBJ1-3; TRBD1 might be the D (6 bases). V was trimmed by 3 bases and J by 3 bases, leaving 18 bases between them. The CDR3 runs to 16 residues. Germline assignment: CDR1 GTSNPN and CDR2 SVGIG (reference sequence). The CDR3 DNA sequence: TGTGCCTGGAGGGACCGAGGGGGGCAGGATGGAAACACCATATATTTT. Protein sequence: CAWRDRGGQDGNTIYF.

The gene calls are TRBV5-4 and TRBJ2-7, with TRBD2 matching over 11 bases. J gave up 7 bases and V 5 bases, and 14 bases lay outside the gene matches. The CDR3 contains 16 residues. Germline lookup yields CDR1 SGHNT and CDR2 YYREEE (reference sequence). CDR3 sequence reads: CASRSTSGSSKGEQYF. The CDR3 DNA follows: TGTGCCAGCAGGTCTACTAGCGGGAGTTCCAAAGGGGAGCAGTACTTC.

The rearrangement uses TRBV28 and TRBJ2-1, with D perhaps matching TRBD2 (6 bases). CDR1 and CDR2 (germline): MDHEN, SYDVKM. The V and J ends lost 3 bases and 2 bases respectively, with 14 bases between them. This CDR3 spans 16 amino acids. The chain's CDR3 is CASSFGGGLTYNEQFF. DNA for the CDR3: TGTGCCAGCAGTTTCGGCGGAGGGTTGACCTACAATGAGCAGTTCTTC.

This chain links TRBV7-2 with TRBJ2-2, with 12 bases that match TRBD2. Germline trimming cut 5 bases from V and 5 bases from J; bases unmatched to any gene: 12. Germline CDR1 SGHTA, CDR2 FQGNSA. The CDR3 consists of 18 residues. CDR3 loop: CASSRSPLAGGGTGELFF. The CDR3 DNA is TGTGCCAGCAGCCGATCCCCACTAGCGGGAGGAGGGACCGGGGAGCTGTTTTTT.

This chain joins TRBV7-9 and TRBJ2-7; no clear D gene. V was pared by 1 base and J by 0 bases, with 7 bases between. Germline CDR1 reads SEHNR; CDR2 reads FQNEAQ (reference sequence). The CDR3 contains 14 residues. Here the CDR3 reads CASSLGERSYEQYF. In DNA, the CDR3 is TGTGCCAGCAGCTTAGGTGAACGCTCCTACGAGCAGTACTTC.

V gene TRBV5-6 combines with J gene TRBJ2-1; 8 nucleotides agree with TRBD1. The CDR3 spans 14 residues. Germline loops: CDR1 SGHDT, CDR2 YYEEEE. V lost 9 bases and J lost 2; bases outside the gene matches: 7. The CDR3 here is CATNHRGAYNEQFF. The CDR3 region has the DNA TGTGCCACCAACCACAGGGGGGCCTACAATGAGCAGTTCTTC.